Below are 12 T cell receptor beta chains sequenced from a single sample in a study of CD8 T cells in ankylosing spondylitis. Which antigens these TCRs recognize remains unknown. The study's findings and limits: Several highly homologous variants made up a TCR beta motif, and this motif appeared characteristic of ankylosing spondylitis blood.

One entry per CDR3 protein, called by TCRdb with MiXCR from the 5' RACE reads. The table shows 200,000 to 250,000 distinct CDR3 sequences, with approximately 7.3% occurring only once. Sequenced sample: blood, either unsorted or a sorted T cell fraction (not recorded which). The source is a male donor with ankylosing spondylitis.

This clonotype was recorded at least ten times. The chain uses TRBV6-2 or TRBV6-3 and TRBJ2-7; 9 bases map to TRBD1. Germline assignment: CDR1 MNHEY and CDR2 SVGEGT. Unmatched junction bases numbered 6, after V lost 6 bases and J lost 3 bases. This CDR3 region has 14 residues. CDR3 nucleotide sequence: TGTGCCAGCAGCGCGACAGGGGGACGCTACGAGCAGTACTTC. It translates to CASSATGGRYEQYF.

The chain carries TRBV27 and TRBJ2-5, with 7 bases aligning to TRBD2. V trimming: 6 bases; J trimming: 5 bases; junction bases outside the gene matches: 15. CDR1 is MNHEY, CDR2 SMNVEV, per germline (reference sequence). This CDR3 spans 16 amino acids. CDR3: CASRLRSGAVRETQYF. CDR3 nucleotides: TGTGCCAGCAGGCTACGGAGCGGGGCCGTTCGGGAGACCCAGTACTTC.

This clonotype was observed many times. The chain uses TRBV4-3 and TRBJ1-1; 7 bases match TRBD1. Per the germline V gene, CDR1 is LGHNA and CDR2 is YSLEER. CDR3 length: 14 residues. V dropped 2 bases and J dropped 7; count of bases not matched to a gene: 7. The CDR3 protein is CASSQRRQGNEAFF. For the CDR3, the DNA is TGCGCCAGCAGCCAACGTCGACAGGGTAATGAAGCTTTCTTT.

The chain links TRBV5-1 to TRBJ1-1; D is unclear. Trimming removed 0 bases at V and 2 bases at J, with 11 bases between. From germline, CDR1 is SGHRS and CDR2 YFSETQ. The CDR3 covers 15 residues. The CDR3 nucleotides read TGCGCCAGCAGCTTGGTTCACGGAGTAAACACTGAAGCTTTCTTT. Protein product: CASSLVHGVNTEAFF.

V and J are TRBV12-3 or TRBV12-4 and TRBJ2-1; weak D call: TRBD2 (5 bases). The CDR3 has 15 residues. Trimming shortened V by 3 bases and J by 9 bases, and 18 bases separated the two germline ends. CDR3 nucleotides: TGTGCCAGCAGTTTGGAGGCACCGTTTAAGGGTGAGCAGTTCTTC. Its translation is CASSLEAPFKGEQFF.

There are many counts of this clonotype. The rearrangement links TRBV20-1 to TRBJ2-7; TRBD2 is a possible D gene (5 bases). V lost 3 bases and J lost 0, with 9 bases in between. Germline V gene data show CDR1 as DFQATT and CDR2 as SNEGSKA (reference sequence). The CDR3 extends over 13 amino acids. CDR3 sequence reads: CSAREGSSYEQYF. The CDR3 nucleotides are TGCAGTGCTAGGGAAGGGAGCTCCTACGAGCAGTACTTC.

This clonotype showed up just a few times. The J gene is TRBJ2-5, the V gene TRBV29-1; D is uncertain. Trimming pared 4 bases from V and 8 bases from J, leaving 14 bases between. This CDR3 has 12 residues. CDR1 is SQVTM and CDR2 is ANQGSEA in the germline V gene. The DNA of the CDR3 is TGCAGCGTTGCGGTAGGGCCGGATACCCAGTACTTC. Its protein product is CSVAVGPDTQYF.

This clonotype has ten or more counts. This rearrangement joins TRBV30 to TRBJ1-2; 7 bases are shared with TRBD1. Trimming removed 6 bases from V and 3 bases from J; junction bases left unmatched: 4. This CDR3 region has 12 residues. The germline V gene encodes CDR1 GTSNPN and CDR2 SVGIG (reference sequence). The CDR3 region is CACLGGDYGYTF. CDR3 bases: TGTGCCTGCCTAGGGGGCGACTATGGCTACACCTTC. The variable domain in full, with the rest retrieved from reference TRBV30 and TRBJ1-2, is SQTIHQWPATLVQPVGSPLSLECTVEGTSNPNLYWYRQAAGRGLQLLFYSVGIGQISSEVPQNLSASRPQDRQFILSSKKLLLSDSGFYLCACLGGDYGYTFGSGTRLTVV.

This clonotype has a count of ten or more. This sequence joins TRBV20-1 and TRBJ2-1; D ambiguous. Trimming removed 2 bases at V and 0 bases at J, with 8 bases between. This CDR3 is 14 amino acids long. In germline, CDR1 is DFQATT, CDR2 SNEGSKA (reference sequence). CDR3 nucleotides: TGCAGTGCTAGACGGCGGAGCTCCTACAATGAGCAGTTCTTC. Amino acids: CSARRRSSYNEQFF.

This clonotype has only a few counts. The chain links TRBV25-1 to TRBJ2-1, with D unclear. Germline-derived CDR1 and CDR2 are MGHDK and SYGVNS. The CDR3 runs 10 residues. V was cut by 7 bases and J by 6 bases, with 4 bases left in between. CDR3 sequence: CASKTNEQFF. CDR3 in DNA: TGTGCCAGCAAAACCAATGAGCAGTTCTTC.

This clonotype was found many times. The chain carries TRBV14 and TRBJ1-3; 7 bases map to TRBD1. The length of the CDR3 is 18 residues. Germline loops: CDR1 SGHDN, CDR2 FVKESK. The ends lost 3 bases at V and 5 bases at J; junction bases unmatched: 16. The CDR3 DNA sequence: TGTGCCAGCAGCCACGGACAGGCCCCGGGGTATCGGCGAAACACCATATATTTT. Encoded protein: CASSHGQAPGYRRNTIYF.

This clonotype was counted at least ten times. The CDR3 nucleotides read TGCGCCAGCAGCCCTGAGCTAGGCCCTGAAGCTTTCTTT. Translation: CASSPELGPEAFF. The rearrangement links TRBV4-3 to TRBJ1-1, with no clear D. CDR1 is LGHNA and CDR2 is YSLEER in the germline V gene. V dropped 4 bases and J dropped 6 bases, with 12 bases sitting between them. The CDR3 sequence is 13 residues long.